The TCR beta chain described here comes from a study of T-cell reconstitution after alpha-beta-depleted transplantation in children (dated by TCRdb to 2016 to 2018). Looking at the study overall: T-cell immune reconstitution after TCRalphabeta/CD19-depleted allogeneic hematopoietic cell transplantation in children was quantitatively tracked in the study by means of TCR repertoire profiling.

The treatment or condition label, as the study defines it: allogeneic hematopoietic cell transplantation with graft depleted of TCRalphabeta T cells and CD19 B cells. The transplant recipients were children given TCRalphabeta/CD19-depleted allogeneic hematopoietic cell grafts. This clonotype has a count of ten or more. It has no known antigen specificity. No quality values exist for individual bases; no much larger clone is one base distant. Study-level results and caveats: Over subsequent months, a decline in hyperexpanded clone frequencies was noted, and after one year, T-cell counts and TCRbeta diversity were mostly ascribed to newly produced T cells. The apparently early recovery of alphabetaT-cell counts about two months after transplant reportedly depended on only several hundred rapidly expanded clones that came from non-depleted graft cells. In some patients, the high TCRbeta diversity seen at day 60 was put down to recipient T cells and intrathymic progenitors that had survived conditioning.

Libraries were built with PCR. These reads were obtained on an Illumina HiSeq 2500. Molecular barcoding was employed in the preparation of TCR libraries, with unique molecular identifiers being used to normalize TCRbeta repertoire quantification. Starting from the raw public reads, TCRdb applied fastp trimming at Q25, assembled clones with MiXCR and retained in-frame beta chains. Records with the same CDR3 protein are collapsed into one entry carrying the most frequent genes and DNA. The sample records approximately 99,000 distinct CDR3 sequences, around 6.4% of which are singletons. The leading ten clones occupy 23% of the sample. This sequence originates from a male patient between 2 and 9 years old who had a stem cell transplant for acute lymphoblastic leukemia, so the T cells may come from the graft donor. Source: PBMCs, mostly from graft donor cells, taken 360 days after TCRalphabeta/CD19-depleted stem cell transplant.

The DNA sequence is given as TGTGCCAGCAGCCAAGGGCCTAGCGGGGGGAAAGAGACCCAGTACTTC. Translation gives CASSQGPSGGKETQYF. This chain is built from TRBV3-1 and TRBJ2-5, with 11 bases in between that match TRBD2. Here V drops 1 base and J drops 3 bases, and the junction holds 4 bases not matched to any gene. CDR1 LGHDT and CDR2 YNNKEL are derived from the germline V gene (reference sequence). The CDR3 runs 16 residues from the cysteine to the phenylalanine. Of all the DNA, just the CDR3 is kept, 48 bases in frame from base 1.